One sample yielded the 12 T cell receptor beta chains listed below, sequenced in a study of cytomegalovirus exposure and HLA in healthy donors. It was with 60 Vbeta and 13 Jbeta primers that the PCR ran. Data came from immunoSEQ multiplex PCR; TCRdb stores just in-frame clones and leaves some out. The sample has some 110,000 clones, about 81% seen once. Sample: PBMCs. These receptors all stem from a woman younger than 45 in good health and CMV-seronegative.

This chain uses TRBV6-5 with TRBJ1-2; D unresolved. The CDR3 is made up of 13 amino acids. Germline CDR1 is MNHEY and CDR2 is SVGAGI. The germline V and J ends were trimmed by 2 bases and 5 bases, with 9 bases remaining between them. CDR3 DNA sequence: TGTGCCAGCAGTTACGCTCCCAGTTATGGCTACACCTTC. This codes for CASSYAPSYGYTF.

The V call is TRBV11-2, the J call TRBJ1-2, with D uncertain. V lost 1 base and J lost 2, with 8 bases in between. The CDR3 loop spans 14 amino acids. The germline CDR1 and CDR2 sequences are SGHAT and FQNNGV. CDR3: CASSLGQENYGYTF. DNA of the CDR3: TGTGCCAGCAGCTTAGGGCAGGAAAACTATGGCTACACCTTC. The whole variable domain, filled in from reference TRBV11-2 and TRBJ1-2, reads EAGVAQSPRYKIIEKRQSVAFWCNPISGHATLYWYQQILGQGPKLLIQFQNNGVVDDSQLPKDRFSAERLKGVDSTLKIQPAKLEDSAVYLCASSLGQENYGYTFGSGTRLTVV.

The rearrangement links TRBV13 to TRBJ1-4; no firm D call. Per the germline V gene, CDR1 is PRHDT and CDR2 is FYEKMQ (reference sequence). The V gene lost 5 bases and the J gene lost 5 bases, with 9 bases spanning the gap. The CDR3 totals 13 residues. CDR3 in DNA: TGTGCCAGCAGCCCTCAGCGGAATGAAAAACTGTTTTTT. It is translated as CASSPQRNEKLFF. The full variable domain, in which reference TRBV13 and TRBJ1-4 provide the parts outside the CDR3, is AAGVIQSPRHLIKEKRETATLKCYPIPRHDTVYWYQQGPGQDPQFLISFYEKMQSDKGSIPDRFSAQQFSDYHSELNMSSLELGDSALYFCASSPQRNEKLFFGSGTQLSVL.

The count of this clone is one. The chain carries TRBV20-1 and TRBJ1-1; D is ambiguous. The CDR3 sequence is 11 residues long. V lost 6 bases to trimming and J lost 0 bases, with 5 bases between them. In germline, CDR1 is DFQATT, CDR2 SNEGSKA (reference sequence). The CDR3: CSADLNTEAFF. The DNA for the CDR3 is TGCAGTGCAGACTTGAACACTGAAGCTTTCTTT.

This clone appeared a few times. This rearrangement joins TRBV9 to TRBJ2-2; D is ambiguous. There are 14 residues in the CDR3. Trimming shortened V by 3 bases and J by 0 bases, and 6 bases separated the two germline ends. Germline V gene data show CDR1 as SGDLS and CDR2 as YYNGEE. The CDR3 DNA is TGTGCCAGCAGCGAGAGGACGAACACCGGGGAGCTGTTTTTT. Translation: CASSERTNTGELFF.

This chain connects TRBV6-5 to TRBJ2-1; TRBD1 aligns across 8 bases. Germline-derived CDR1 and CDR2 are MNHEY and SVGAGI. The CDR3 runs 15 residues. The V and J ends lost 5 bases and 2 bases, in that order; junction bases with no gene match: 5. For the CDR3, the DNA is TGTGCCAGCAGTCCGGACAGGGCACCCTACAATGAGCAGTTCTTC. Translated, it gives CASSPDRAPYNEQFF.

The J gene is TRBJ2-1, the V gene TRBV19; 13 positions match TRBD2. CDR3 length: 15 amino acids. Germline values: CDR1 LNHDA, CDR2 SQIVND (reference sequence). The J segment lost 10 bases and the V segment lost 6 bases, leaving 9 bases of the junction unmatched. The CDR3 is CASRDGLAGVREQFF. The CDR3 coding sequence is TGTGCCAGTAGAGACGGACTAGCGGGAGTACGGGAGCAGTTCTTC.

The rearrangement joins TRBV4-2 to TRBJ2-5; a weak D match, TRBD2 (6 bases). From germline, CDR1 is LGHNA and CDR2 YNFKEQ. This CDR3 is built from 14 residues. V was shortened by 10 bases and J by 2 bases, with 17 bases between the two germline ends. The CDR3 protein is CANGRDCKQETQYF. The CDR3 DNA reads as TGTGCCAACGGCCGGGACTGCAAACAAGAGACCCAGTACTTC.

V usage is TRBV6-5 and J usage is TRBJ2-7; TRBD1 is a possible D gene (6 bases). This CDR3 spans 11 amino acids. Trimming took 7 bases from V and 6 from J, leaving 10 bases between them. Germline V CDR1 and CDR2: MNHEY, SVGAGI. CDR3 loop: CASTAGAEQYF. As DNA, the CDR3 is TGTGCCAGCACTGCAGGGGCCGAGCAGTACTTC.

This clone has just one count. The chain is built from TRBV7-3 and TRBJ2-5, with 12 bases that match TRBD2. Looked up from germline, CDR1 is SGHTA and CDR2 is FQGTGA. The CDR3 runs 18 residues. The V and J ends lost 8 bases and 2 bases, in that order; junction bases with no gene match: 15. The CDR3 sequence is CASPSRPAGLAGQETQYF. The CDR3 DNA follows: TGTGCCAGCCCCTCCCGACCGGCAGGACTAGCGGGACAAGAGACCCAGTACTTC.

The rearrangement joins TRBV9 to TRBJ2-2; TRBD2 matches at 9 bases. CDR1 SGDLS and CDR2 YYNGEE come from the germline V gene. The V segment lost 0 bases and the J segment 0 bases; nucleotides outside the gene matches: 0. The CDR3 extends over 16 amino acids. The CDR3 is CASSVGGRANTGELFF. The CDR3 nucleotides are TGTGCCAGCAGCGTAGGCGGGAGGGCGAACACCGGGGAGCTGTTTTTT.

This clone was seen a handful of times. This sample includes further DNA sequences coding for the same CDR3. J is TRBJ1-3 and V is TRBV7-9, with 8 bases matching TRBD1. The CDR3 has 14 residues. Per germline, CDR1 SEHNR and CDR2 FQNEAQ (reference sequence). Losses at the gene ends were 5 bases for V and 2 bases for J; bases not matched to a gene: 2. CDR3 region: CASSKQGAGNTIYF. CDR3 in DNA: TGTGCCAGCAGCAAACAGGGGGCTGGAAACACCATATATTTT.